Listed below are T cell receptor beta chains from one sample, sequenced in a study of T cells in Graves' hyperthyroidism and ophthalmopathy. Each CDR3 protein gets one entry after TCRdb re-called the multiplex PCR reads with MiXCR. The table records a few hundred thousand distinct CDR3 sequences, approximately 17% of them present only once. Sequenced sample: blood. The source is a young man with Graves' ophthalmopathy. Each CDR3 is given with its conserved first and last residue. A D gene is named only where the DNA matches it firmly. Where a row states a size, it is once, few, many or the class of an expanded clone; other rows omit it.

v_gene,abundance,d_gene,j_gene,len,CDR3aa,CDR3nt
TRBV18,many,-,TRBJ2-1,14,CASSSPGDYNEQFF,TGTGCCAGCTCATCACCGGGAGACTACAATGAGCAGTTCTTC
TRBV5-6,many,TRBD1,TRBJ1-2,14,CASSALDRAYGYTF,TGTGCCAGCAGCGCGTTGGACAGGGCCTATGGCTACACCTTC
TRBV7-8,many,TRBD2,TRBJ2-7,16,CASSLVLAGGSYEQYF,TGTGCCAGCAGCTTAGTTCTAGCGGGGGGATCATACGAGCAGTACTTC
TRBV5-1,-,-,TRBJ1-3,13,CASSLGTDGTIYF,TGCGCCAGCAGCTTGGGGACCGATGGGACCATATATTTT
TRBV9,many,-,TRBJ2-5,16,CASSVGSGTLGETQYF,TGTGCCAGCAGCGTAGGAAGCGGGACACTGGGAGAGACCCAGTACTTC
TRBV5-1,many,TRBD1,TRBJ1-1,14,CASSTRQGTSEAFF,TGCGCCAGCAGCACAAGACAGGGAACCTCTGAAGCTTTCTTT
TRBV19,-,-,TRBJ1-1,14,CASSPRTANSEAFF,TGTGCCAGTAGTCCCAGGACAGCGAACTCTGAAGCTTTCTTT
TRBV19,many,TRBD1,TRBJ2-2,14,CASNLDRASGELFF,TGTGCCAGTAACTTGGACAGGGCGTCCGGGGAGCTGTTTTTT
TRBV7-9,many,-,TRBJ2-7,15,CASTRELGYRLEQYF,TGTGCCAGCACGAGAGAGCTGGGTTACCGGCTCGAGCAGTACTTC
TRBV20-1,few,-,TRBJ2-2,15,CSARSPDGVTGELFF,TGCAGTGCTAGATCCCCAGACGGGGTCACCGGGGAGCTGTTTTTT
TRBV6-5,-,TRBD2,TRBJ2-3,19,CASSYLTSGGAGGTDTQYF,TGTGCCAGCAGTTACTTGACTAGCGGGGGGGCAGGTGGCACAGATACGCAGTATTTT
TRBV7-4,many,TRBD2,TRBJ2-7,14,CASSFSGGAHEQYF,TGTGCCAGCAGCTTTAGCGGGGGGGCGCACGAGCAGTACTTC
TRBV3-1,-,-,TRBJ1-3,16,CASSQGPGPSGNTIYF,TGTGCCAGCAGCCAAGGGCCAGGGCCCTCTGGAAACACCATATATTTT
TRBV5-5,many,-,TRBJ1-5,13,CASSRDWGQPQHF,TGTGCCAGCAGCCGGGATTGGGGTCAGCCCCAGCATTTT
TRBV20-1,-,-,TRBJ2-2,17,CSARDRVRTPNTGELFF,TGCAGTGCTAGAGACCGGGTAAGGACTCCGAACACCGGGGAGCTGTTTTTT
TRBV29-1,few,-,TRBJ2-7,13,CSVEGGPLGGQYF,TGCAGCGTTGAAGGTGGACCCCTTGGGGGGCAGTACTTC
TRBV12-3/TRBV12-4,many,-,TRBJ2-5,15,CASSLSQGGQETQYF,TGTGCCAGCAGTTTATCGCAGGGGGGCCAAGAGACCCAGTACTTC
TRBV18,many,-,TRBJ2-5,13,CASSPDLRETQYF,TGTGCCAGCTCGCCGGATCTCCGAGAGACCCAGTACTTC
TRBV6-2/TRBV6-3,-,-,TRBJ2-1,13,CASSGRLYNEQFF,TGTGCCAGCAGCGGCAGACTCTACAATGAGCAGTTCTTC
TRBV2,-,-,TRBJ1-1,15,CASTLRPLRSTEAFF,TGTGCCAGCACCTTAAGGCCCCTTCGCAGCACTGAAGCTTTCTTT
TRBV12-3/TRBV12-4,-,TRBD1,TRBJ1-2,15,CASSPPDRVSYGYTF,TGTGCCAGCAGTCCTCCCGACAGGGTGAGCTATGGCTACACCTTC
TRBV28,many,-,TRBJ2-7,15,CASSLTPRTPWGQYF,TGTGCCAGCAGTTTAACCCCACGGACTCCTTGGGGGCAGTACTTC
TRBV12-5,many,-,TRBJ2-5,16,CASGLGADSGSETQYF,TGTGCTAGTGGTTTGGGGGCGGACAGCGGCTCGGAGACCCAGTACTTC
TRBV3-1,-,TRBD2,TRBJ2-1,15,CASSRSGDSYNEQFF,TGTGCCAGCAGCCGTAGCGGGGATTCCTACAATGAGCAGTTCTTC
TRBV12-3/TRBV12-4,many,-,TRBJ1-2,13,CASSPSGSYGYTF,TGTGCCAGCAGTCCCTCAGGGAGCTATGGCTACACCTTC
TRBV13,few,-,TRBJ1-6,14,CASRAQASYSPLHF,TGTGCCAGCAGGGCGCAGGCTTCCTATTCACCCCTCCACTTT
TRBV20-1,-,TRBD2,TRBJ2-5,16,CSASGTSGGSQETQYF,TGCAGTGCTTCCGGGACTAGCGGGGGGTCACAAGAGACCCAGTACTTC
TRBV5-1,many,-,TRBJ1-1,13,CASSPTGNTEAFF,TGCGCCAGCAGCCCGACAGGAAACACTGAAGCTTTCTTT
TRBV11-2,many,TRBD2,TRBJ2-1,16,CASSFSGTSIGNEQFF,TGTGCCAGCAGCTTCTCCGGGACTAGTATCGGGAATGAGCAGTTCTTC
TRBV18,many,TRBD1,TRBJ2-4,13,CASSRTGPNIQYF,TGTGCCAGCTCCCGGACAGGGCCGAACATTCAGTACTTC
TRBV15,once,-,TRBJ1-2,15,CATSRVDSGHYGYTF,TGTGCCACCAGCAGAGTGGATTCAGGCCACTATGGCTACACCTTC
TRBV5-1,few,-,TRBJ1-3,15,CASSLGGHSGNTIYF,TGCGCCAGCAGCTTGGGGGGCCACTCTGGAAACACCATATATTTT
TRBV4-1,-,TRBD1,TRBJ1-5,14,CASSQRDRNQPQHF,TGCGCCAGCAGCCAAAGGGACAGAAATCAGCCCCAGCATTTT
TRBV3-1,-,TRBD1,TRBJ1-4,19,CASSQESGTGGRTNEKLFF,TGTGCCAGCAGCCAAGAATCCGGGACAGGGGGAAGGACTAATGAAAAACTGTTTTTT
TRBV20-1,-,TRBD2,TRBJ2-7,15,CSAPTSGGRGNEQYF,TGCAGTGCTCCCACTAGCGGGGGGAGAGGGAACGAGCAGTACTTC
TRBV6-5,-,TRBD1,TRBJ1-1,15,CASSYRTGGVTEAFF,TGTGCCAGCAGTTACCGGACAGGGGGCGTCACTGAAGCTTTCTTT
TRBV6-2/TRBV6-3,few,TRBD1,TRBJ2-1,15,CASSKDRASYNEQFF,TGTGCCAGCAGTAAGGACAGGGCGTCCTACAATGAGCAGTTCTTC
TRBV20-1,once,TRBD2,TRBJ2-2,13,CRAGTTNTGELFF,TGCAGGGCCGGGACTACCAACACCGGGGAGCTGTTTTTT
TRBV7-9,many,-,TRBJ1-2,15,CASSLGGEISGGYTF,TGTGCCAGCAGCCTTGGGGGGGAGATCTCGGGCGGCTACACCTTC
TRBV28,few,TRBD1,TRBJ1-3,17,CASRLDRGGTSGNTIYF,TGTGCCAGCAGGCTCGACAGGGGTGGAACCTCTGGAAACACCATATATTTT
TRBV20-1,few,-,TRBJ1-5,16,CSARERGLSQNQPQHF,TGCAGTGCTAGAGAGCGGGGGCTGAGTCAGAATCAGCCCCAGCATTTT
TRBV7-3,-,-,TRBJ2-1,13,CASSPPDGSEQFF,TGTGCCAGCAGCCCACCGGACGGGTCGGAGCAGTTCTTC
TRBV20-1,-,TRBD1,TRBJ2-3,20,CSARDQTPGQGGRSTDTQYF,TGCAGTGCTAGAGACCAGACGCCGGGACAGGGGGGTCGCTCCACAGATACGCAGTATTTT
TRBV6-2/TRBV6-3,-,TRBD2,TRBJ2-7,16,CAIGDGERGETYEQYF,TGTGCCATCGGTGATGGCGAGCGGGGGGAAACTTACGAGCAGTACTTC
TRBV2,once,-,TRBJ1-5,14,CASSFRTEYQPQHF,TGTGCCAGCAGTTTCCGGACAGAGTATCAGCCCCAGCATTTT
TRBV11-2,many,-,TRBJ1-4,14,CASSSWDLNEKLFF,TGTGCCAGCAGCTCTTGGGACCTTAATGAAAAACTGTTTTTT
TRBV6-2/TRBV6-3,-,-,TRBJ2-1,14,CASSPQREYNEQFF,TGTGCCAGCAGTCCACAGCGCGAGTACAATGAGCAGTTCTTC